This record concerns one T cell receptor beta chain sequence. No cognate antigen has been identified for it. Base qualities are not provided; no much larger clone lies one nucleotide away. The approximately 39 donors, aged 6 to 90 years, were systemically healthy Caucasian individuals from Russia. Each donor gave 9.5 to 10 milliliters of peripheral blood, drawn into EDTA-treated Vacutainer tubes. PBMCs were isolated by Ficoll-Paque density-gradient centrifugation, with at least 7 million obtained per sample. Trizol reagent was used to extract total RNA from the PBMCs, yielding at least 5.5 micrograms per sample. The percentages of naive CD45RAhigh/CD27high T cells were determined by flow cytometry on a PBMC aliquot from every donor. Trimming leaves V shorter by 6 bases and J shorter by 7 bases, with the junction holding 10 bases beyond the gene matches. Reading the germline V gene gives CDR1 LGHNA and CDR2 YNFKEQ. There are 14 amino acids in the CDR3, from cysteine to phenylalanine inclusive. The read is trimmed to its CDR3 DNA, 42 bases read in frame from base 1.

The library relied on 5' RACE. The data were produced on an Illumina HiSeq 2500. A second PCR of roughly 7 to 11 cycles was performed with a sample-barcoded 5' primer and a J-beta primer mix. A unique molecular identifier was introduced onto each TCR beta cDNA molecule by a template-switch 5' adaptor carrying 12 random nucleotides. Each sample yielded at least 3 million CDR3-containing paired-end reads. All of the RNA was converted into first-strand cDNA using the Mint cDNA synthesis kit, with a TRBC-specific oligonucleotide serving as the primer. All cDNA was treated with uracil-DNA glycosylase and then went through a first 18-cycle PCR with the universal primers M1SS and BC2_uni_R. In the source study's methods: For normalization, 1 million high-quality reads, each with a distinct molecular identifier, were randomly selected from each sample. Reads with shared molecular identifiers were discarded instead of being binned into consensus sequences. MiTCR, with a Q25 quality threshold and the strictest error-elimination algorithm, was used for CDR3 identification, clonotype clustering and error correction. Lower-bound total TCR beta diversity was estimated with a nonparametric unseen species model using Euler transformation. Through fastp at Q25 and MiXCR, TCRdb rebuilt clones from the public reads, retaining in-frame beta chains. Rows are unified per CDR3 protein, each entry keeping the most common DNA and genes. TCRdb's processing, not the authors' own work, is the source of the V and J calls. The sample data list about 1.4 million distinct CDR3 sequences, and approximately 59% of these were observed just once. The ten largest clones capture roughly 6.3% of the sample.

These data are taken from a study of blood T cells in healthy people across ages (dated by TCRdb to about 2015). Regarding the research as a whole: In model experiments, roughly one uniquely barcoded TCR beta cDNA molecule per two T cells was captured by template switching. To track age-related changes in TCR beta repertoire diversity, the study relied on deep sequencing normalized with unique cDNA molecular identifiers. Donors were grouped into four age groups: young (average 16 years), middle-aged (approximately 41), aged (about 60) and long-lived (just over 80). Using the same blood draw, the study looked at two additional independent replicas of 1 million unique cDNA reads for two donors, one aged 18 to 30 and the other aged 80 or older. To avoid experimental bias, donors of different ages were distributed randomly across sequencing lanes. Overall study outcomes, separate from this receptor: The CMV infection status of donors was not known, potentially confounding age-related changes in expanded clonotypes. As age increased, observed TCR beta diversity per million T cells dropped in a roughly linear way, and a significant reduction was already evident by age about 40. Observed TCR beta diversity correlated strongly with the percentage of naive T cells measured by flow cytometry. Estimates of total diversity based on one million sequenced T cells were regarded as lower bounds and as underestimates. Compared with the aged group, the long-lived group had more naive CD4+ T cells, fewer expanded clones and increased TCR diversity, a pattern suggesting age selection. Bulk unsorted PBMC profiling prevented conclusive comparison of naive and antigen-experienced compartments.

The sequenced material came from blood. The sequence joins TRBV4-2 to TRBJ1-2, and TRBD1 aligns with 8 junction nucleotides. The sequence derives from a young man in good health. The CDR3 is CASREDRAKGGYTF. The nucleotides read TGTGCCAGCAGGGAGGACAGGGCTAAAGGTGGCTACACCTTC.